A single sample is the source of the 11 T cell receptor beta chains below, sequenced in a study of T cell repertoires in cytomegalovirus infection. Each CDR3 protein gets one entry after TCRdb re-called the reads with MiXCR. The sample yields about 490,000 distinct CDR3 sequences, 16% seen once. The material sequenced was CD8+ T cells from PBMCs. These TCRs come from a human donor in good health (CMV status not recorded). Some clones in this sample may be carry-over from other donors' samples.

In its sample, this clonotype was seen many times. This CDR3 is CASSSPSGNSYEQYF. DNA for the CDR3: TGTGCCAGCAGCTCACCCTCAGGGAACTCCTACGAGCAGTACTTC. The chain has TRBV11-1 and TRBJ2-7; D perhaps matches TRBD1 (5 bases). In germline, CDR1 is SGHAT, CDR2 FQDESV (reference sequence). The CDR3 runs 15 residues. V lost 4 bases to trimming and J lost 0 bases, with 13 bases between them.

In its sample, this clonotype was seen a few times. The chain is built from TRBV5-6 and TRBJ1-4; 8 nucleotides line up with TRBD1. The CDR3 is 14 residues long. J was trimmed by 8 bases and V by 0 bases; bases with no gene match: 3. CDR1 and CDR2 (germline): SGHDT, YYEEEE. The CDR3 region has the DNA TGTGCCAGCAGCTTGGTGACAGGGGAAGAAAAACTGTTTTTT. This translates into CASSLVTGEEKLFF.

This clonotype was seen a handful of times. This chain links TRBV6-1 with TRBJ2-3; the D is unclear. The CDR3 sequence is 12 residues long. In germline, CDR1 is MNHNS, CDR2 SASEGT. The V end was cut by 0 bases, the J end by 11 bases, with 9 bases between. The CDR3 DNA sequence: TGTGCCAGCAGTGAAGCGGGGTGGGGGCAGTATTTT. It encodes CASSEAGWGQYF.

The chain combines TRBV20-1 with TRBJ2-5, with 8 bases that match TRBD1. The CDR3 covers 13 residues. Per the germline V gene, CDR1 is DFQATT and CDR2 is SNEGSKA (reference sequence). J gave up 4 bases and V 0 bases, and 1 base lay outside the gene matches. The CDR3 protein is CSARDRGRETQYF. CDR3 coding DNA: TGCAGTGCTAGAGACAGGGGGCGAGAGACCCAGTACTTC.

The genes are TRBV4-2 and TRBJ2-4, with TRBD2 as a possible D gene (5 bases). CDR1 and CDR2 from the germline V gene are LGHNA and YNFKEQ. The CDR3 has 14 amino acids. V gave up 0 bases and J gave up 8 bases, with 11 bases separating them. The CDR3 coding sequence is TGTGCCAGCAGCCAAGAAGAGAGGGCACACATTCAGTACTTC. It codes for CASSQEERAHIQYF.

CDR3 sequence reads: CASSLVTTGDGANVLTF. The CDR3 nucleotides read TGCGCCAGCAGCTTGGTGACTACAGGGGACGGGGCCAACGTCCTGACTTTC. The J gene is TRBJ2-6, the V gene TRBV5-1; 7 bases are shared with TRBD1. The CDR3 is 17 residues long. With 0 bases clipped from V and 4 bases from J, the junction kept 7 bases outside the gene matches. Germline CDR1 reads SGHRS; CDR2 reads YFSETQ.

This clonotype was observed a few times. This chain connects TRBV19 to TRBJ1-1; D ambiguous. The V and J ends lost 3 bases and 1 base respectively, with 9 bases between them. This CDR3 contains 14 residues. Germline V lookup: CDR1 LNHDA, CDR2 SQIVND (reference sequence). The CDR3 coding sequence is TGTGCCAGTAGTATCTGGGCGGGGAACACTGAAGCTTTCTTT. Its translation: CASSIWAGNTEAFF.

This clonotype was seen more than once but under ten times. V gene TRBV2 combines with J gene TRBJ2-5; no reliable D call. Germline CDR1 and CDR2: SNHLY and FYNNEI. The CDR3 length is 13 residues. The V end lost 5 bases, the J end lost 5 bases, and 12 bases lay between the germline ends. In DNA form, the CDR3 reads TGTGCCAGCAGTACATGGCCAGCGGAGACCCAGTACTTC. Translation: CASSTWPAETQYF.

With respect to this clonotype: This may be a read error: a much more frequent sequence differs by one nucleotide. The chain joins TRBV6-8 to TRBJ2-5, with 9 positions matching TRBD2. The CDR3 covers 14 residues. Looked up from germline, CDR1 is MNHGY and CDR2 is SAAAGT. Losses at the gene ends were 4 bases for V and 9 bases for J; bases not matched to a gene: 9. The CDR3 region is CASSLSGGGEPQYF. The CDR3 region has the DNA TGTGCCAGCAGTTTGTCCGGCGGGGGGGAGCCCCAGTACTTC.

The genes are TRBV24-1 and TRBJ2-1; D gene unclear. In germline, CDR1 is KGHDR, CDR2 SFDVKD. This CDR3 region has 12 residues. Trimming left V 5 bases short and J 9 bases short, with 10 bases between. This CDR3 reads CATSAPSFEQFF. The CDR3 coding sequence is TGTGCCACCAGTGCCCCCAGCTTTGAGCAGTTCTTC.

This clonotype has a count of ten or more. This sequence joins TRBV7-2 and TRBJ2-4, with D possibly matching TRBD1 (6 bases). Trimming removed 3 bases at V and 8 bases at J, with 14 bases between. The CDR3 has 14 residues. The germline CDR1 and CDR2 sequences are SGHTA and FQGNSA. The DNA for the CDR3 is TGTGCCAGCAGCTTTCGGGACACGTGGGACATTCAGTACTTC. Its translation is CASSFRDTWDIQYF.